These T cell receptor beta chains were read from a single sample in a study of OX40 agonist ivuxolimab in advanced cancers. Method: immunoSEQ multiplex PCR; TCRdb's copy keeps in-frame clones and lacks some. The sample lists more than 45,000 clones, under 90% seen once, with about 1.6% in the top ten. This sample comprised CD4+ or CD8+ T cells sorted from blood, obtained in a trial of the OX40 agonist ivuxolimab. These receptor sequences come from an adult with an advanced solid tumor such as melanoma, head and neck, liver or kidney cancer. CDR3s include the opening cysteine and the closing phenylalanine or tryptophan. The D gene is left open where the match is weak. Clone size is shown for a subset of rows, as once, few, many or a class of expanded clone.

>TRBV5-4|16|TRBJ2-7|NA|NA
CASSSTGPGGFREQYF
TGTGCCAGCAGCTCCACCGGGCCAGGCGGGTTTCGCGAGCAGTACTTC
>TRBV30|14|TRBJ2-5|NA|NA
CAWRGGRSQETQYF
TGTGCCTGGAGAGGGGGACGGTCACAAGAGACCCAGTACTTC
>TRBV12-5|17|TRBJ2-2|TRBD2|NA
CASGLVPSGNMAGELFF
TGTGCTAGTGGTTTGGTACCTAGCGGGAACATGGCCGGGGAGCTGTTTTTT
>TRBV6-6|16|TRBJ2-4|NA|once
CASSSERTLAKNIQYF
TGTGCCAGCAGCTCCGAGCGGACCCTAGCCAAAAACATTCAGTACTTC
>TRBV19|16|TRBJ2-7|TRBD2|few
CASSKTSGRSSYEQYF
TGTGCCAGTAGTAAGACTAGCGGGCGTAGTTCCTACGAGCAGTACTTC
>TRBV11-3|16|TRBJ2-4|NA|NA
CASSLFGDISKNIQYF
TGTGCCAGCAGCTTATTCGGGGACATCTCCAAAAACATTCAGTACTTC
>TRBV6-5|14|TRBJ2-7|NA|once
CASTKPGFSYEQYF
TGTGCCAGCACCAAACCGGGCTTCTCCTACGAGCAGTACTTC
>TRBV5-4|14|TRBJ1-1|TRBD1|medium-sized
CASRTGGKETEAFF
TGTGCCAGCAGGACAGGGGGGAAGGAGACTGAAGCTTTCTTT
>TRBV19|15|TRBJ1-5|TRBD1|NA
CASSVTGSGMEPQHF
TGTGCCAGTAGCGTGACAGGGTCGGGGATGGAGCCCCAGCATTTT
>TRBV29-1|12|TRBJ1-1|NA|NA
CSASGENTEAFF
TGCAGTGCTTCAGGGGAGAACACTGAAGCTTTCTTT
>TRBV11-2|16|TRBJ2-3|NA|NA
CASSPTLAISTDTQYF
TGTGCCAGCAGCCCTACCTTAGCTATAAGCACAGATACGCAGTATTTT
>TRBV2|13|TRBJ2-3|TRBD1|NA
CASSARQGGTQYF
TGTGCCAGCAGTGCAAGACAGGGCGGTACGCAGTATTTT
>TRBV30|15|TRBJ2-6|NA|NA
CAWSRLSSGANVLTF
TGTGCCTGGAGTAGACTGAGCTCTGGGGCCAACGTCCTGACTTTC
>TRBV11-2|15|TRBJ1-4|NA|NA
CASSLLGGFNEKLFF
TGTGCCAGCAGCCTACTCGGGGGTTTTAATGAAAAACTGTTTTTT
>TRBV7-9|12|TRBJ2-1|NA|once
CASSPSYNEQFF
TGTGCCAGCAGCCCCTCCTACAATGAGCAGTTCTTC
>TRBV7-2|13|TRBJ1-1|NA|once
CASSQGVTLEAFF
TGTGCCAGCAGCCAAGGGGTTACGCTCGAAGCTTTCTTT
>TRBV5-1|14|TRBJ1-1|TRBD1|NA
CASSDGTGYTEAFF
TGCGCCAGCAGCGACGGGACAGGGTATACTGAAGCTTTCTTT
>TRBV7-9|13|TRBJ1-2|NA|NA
CASSLDRVKGYTF
TGTGCCAGCAGCTTAGACAGGGTAAAAGGCTACACCTTC